This TCR beta chain derives from a study of shared clonotypes between healthy human individuals (dated by TCRdb to the early 2020s). Describing the broader study: Two women and a few men aged 18 to 49 years were included in the cohort. Per donor, leukapheresis produced somewhere between about 0.9 and 9.5 billion PBMCs. The study deeply sequenced blood TCR repertoires of five healthy adults to estimate repertoire size and the extent of clonotype sharing between individuals. Per donor, three plates each were used for CD4 naive and CD4 memory, two for CD8 naive, and one for CD8 memory. Libraries were prepared and TCR repertoires were sequenced by different laboratories using diverse techniques, in order to increase sequencing depth and limit assay-specific biases.

Beyond this particular receptor, the publication reports: Pairwise subsampling indicated that sequencing depth was expected to affect the degree of clonotype sharing among donors. Sampling was restricted to blood, and TCR repertoires in tissues likely differ from the TCR repertoires found in blood. Higher generation probabilities were observed for clonotypes shared by all four sorted-subset donors than for non-shared clonotypes. Because the study included only a small number of donors, the genetic and exposure-history diversity represented was limited. Incomplete sequencing was indicated by rarefaction of sorted-subset datasets, despite the large sequencing depth. Naive subsets generally had larger estimated clonotype richness than memory subsets did. Across a handful of donors, approximately 5% of naive CD4, 3.5% of naive CD8, 2.3% of memory CD4, and approximately 0.4% of memory CD8 clonotypes were shared.

The donors were healthy, HIV-negative adults who had no recently reported acute infections or vaccinations. Only Caucasian adults living in Nashville, Tennessee, USA were represented among the donors. CD4+ T cells were enriched by magnetic negative selection, after which naive cells were positively selected on CD45RA and the negative fraction was taken as the memory subset. Blood was obtained by leukapheresis, after which PBMCs were separated by Ficoll-Histopaque density gradient centrifugation and cryopreserved in liquid nitrogen vapor phase. Analytical flow cytometry was used to check the purity and quantity of every magnetically sorted T cell population. From each sorted fraction, genomic DNA was isolated and quantified by UV absorbance on a Nanodrop 2000c. TCR CDR3 regions were amplified from genomic DNA by multiplex PCR using the deep immunoSEQ assay. Genomic DNA extracted from each cell subset was distributed evenly over all wells of several immunoSEQ 96-well plates, and each plate served as one replicate. For sorted subsets, 150 to 200 ng genomic DNA, equal to tens of thousands of T cell genomes, was loaded into each replicate PCR. Purified libraries were quantified with a Qubit 3.0 fluorometer, sized on a Bioanalyzer 2100, and re-quantified with the KAPA Library Quantification kit. Each immunoSEQ 96-well plate was sequenced on its own single-read 150-cycle Illumina NextSeq 550 flow cell. Per the original workflow: The immunoSEQ output contained only junctional sequences without quality scores, so filtering could not match that applied to full-length reads. Sequences were annotated with PyIR, a Python wrapper for IgBLAST v1.9, using IMGT germline references to assign V/J genes and CDR3. Reads were removed for weak V/J assignments (E-value above 1e-6), missing CDR3, stop codons, out-of-frame junctions, or ambiguous translated residues. V3J clonotypes were defined as sequences sharing an identical inferred V gene, J gene, and CDR3 amino acid sequence. The percentage overlap between two repertoires was calculated by dividing the number of shared unique clonotypes by the size of the smaller repertoire. Repertoire richness was assessed with RTK rarefaction, the Chao1 estimator, and Recon v2.1 estimates of unobserved clonotypes. OLGA was used to compute generation probabilities for all TCRbeta clonotypes that the gDNA method yielded from four donors. TCRdb took over this immuneACCESS table, retaining in-frame rearrangements with V and J assigned. Such tables are incomplete; in checked studies, under half of the missing clones stem from an unresolved V gene, and the remainder is unexplained. From that table come the V and J calls and clone size; the DNA was used to work out D and trimming. The sample table contains more than 500,000 clones; only one count was recorded for about 96% of them. The leading ten clones occupy 0.05% to 0.07% of the sample.

The CDR3 sequence holds 13 residues, the cysteine and phenylalanine included. Only the CDR3 region is kept as DNA, spanning 39 bases read in frame from base 1. V lost 4 bases and J lost 8 bases; the stretch between them is 15 bases long. Via the germline V gene, CDR1 is SGHRS and CDR2 YFSETQ. In the case of this clone: Its binding antigen is unknown. No qualities accompany the bases; no much larger clone lies one base away.

The TCR was taken from a woman aged 25 to 45 in good health. The rearrangement joined TRBV5-1 to TRBJ1-1; a confident D gene designation cannot be given. The sequenced sample was naive CD4+ T cells sorted from blood. The cell subset or site tag for this specimen amounts to: CD45RA+ positively selected. The sequenced DNA is TGCGCCAGCAGCGGGCCGGGAGACATCGAAGCTTTCTTT. Translated, it gives CASSGPGDIEAFF.